Below, one T cell receptor (beta chain) is given with its context. This entry is derived from a study of T cell changes during pregnancy in multiple sclerosis. Assay used: immunoSEQ multiplex PCR; TCRdb lists only in-frame clones, some missing. This sample has about 48,000 clones, with around 92% found just once. Germline V gives CDR1 WNHNN, CDR2 SYGVQD (reference sequence). This CDR3 region has 16 residues. Trimming took 3 bases from V and 7 from J; bases not matched to a gene: 11. The rearrangement joins TRBV10-1 to TRBJ2-5; 10 positions agree with TRBD2. This material consisted of CD4+ T cells from peripheral blood mononuclear cells, taken in the second trimester of pregnancy. This TCR was sampled from a female donor in good health, enrolled as a control in a pregnancy study. Here the CDR3 DNA reads TGCGCCAGCAGTGATGGGTCTAGCGGGGGTGTGGTGACCCAGTACTTC. The encoded protein is CASSDGSSGGVVTQYF.